The sequence of this T cell receptor (beta chain) was determined in a study of T-cell reconstitution after alpha-beta-depleted transplantation in children. CDR3 length: 17 amino acids. Trimming pared 2 bases from V and 5 bases from J, leaving 19 bases between. CDR1 SNHLY and CDR2 FYNNEI come from the germline V gene. Researchers prepared the TCRbeta library using unique molecular identifiers, the study reports. TCRdb itself ran the PCR reads through MiXCR, one entry per CDR3 protein. The table has 210,000 or so distinct CDR3 sequences, approximately 10% seen once. This clonotype originated in a human donor who donated a stem cell graft to a child with acute lymphoblastic leukemia. Material: PBMCs from the stem cell graft donor, obtained from the stem cell graft. The chain links TRBV2 to TRBJ2-1; the D gene is possibly TRBD1 (6 bases). The CDR3 region is CASSEPTFQGTDNEQFF. DNA for the CDR3: TGTGCCAGCAGTGAACCAACCTTTCAGGGGACCGACAATGAGCAGTTCTTC.